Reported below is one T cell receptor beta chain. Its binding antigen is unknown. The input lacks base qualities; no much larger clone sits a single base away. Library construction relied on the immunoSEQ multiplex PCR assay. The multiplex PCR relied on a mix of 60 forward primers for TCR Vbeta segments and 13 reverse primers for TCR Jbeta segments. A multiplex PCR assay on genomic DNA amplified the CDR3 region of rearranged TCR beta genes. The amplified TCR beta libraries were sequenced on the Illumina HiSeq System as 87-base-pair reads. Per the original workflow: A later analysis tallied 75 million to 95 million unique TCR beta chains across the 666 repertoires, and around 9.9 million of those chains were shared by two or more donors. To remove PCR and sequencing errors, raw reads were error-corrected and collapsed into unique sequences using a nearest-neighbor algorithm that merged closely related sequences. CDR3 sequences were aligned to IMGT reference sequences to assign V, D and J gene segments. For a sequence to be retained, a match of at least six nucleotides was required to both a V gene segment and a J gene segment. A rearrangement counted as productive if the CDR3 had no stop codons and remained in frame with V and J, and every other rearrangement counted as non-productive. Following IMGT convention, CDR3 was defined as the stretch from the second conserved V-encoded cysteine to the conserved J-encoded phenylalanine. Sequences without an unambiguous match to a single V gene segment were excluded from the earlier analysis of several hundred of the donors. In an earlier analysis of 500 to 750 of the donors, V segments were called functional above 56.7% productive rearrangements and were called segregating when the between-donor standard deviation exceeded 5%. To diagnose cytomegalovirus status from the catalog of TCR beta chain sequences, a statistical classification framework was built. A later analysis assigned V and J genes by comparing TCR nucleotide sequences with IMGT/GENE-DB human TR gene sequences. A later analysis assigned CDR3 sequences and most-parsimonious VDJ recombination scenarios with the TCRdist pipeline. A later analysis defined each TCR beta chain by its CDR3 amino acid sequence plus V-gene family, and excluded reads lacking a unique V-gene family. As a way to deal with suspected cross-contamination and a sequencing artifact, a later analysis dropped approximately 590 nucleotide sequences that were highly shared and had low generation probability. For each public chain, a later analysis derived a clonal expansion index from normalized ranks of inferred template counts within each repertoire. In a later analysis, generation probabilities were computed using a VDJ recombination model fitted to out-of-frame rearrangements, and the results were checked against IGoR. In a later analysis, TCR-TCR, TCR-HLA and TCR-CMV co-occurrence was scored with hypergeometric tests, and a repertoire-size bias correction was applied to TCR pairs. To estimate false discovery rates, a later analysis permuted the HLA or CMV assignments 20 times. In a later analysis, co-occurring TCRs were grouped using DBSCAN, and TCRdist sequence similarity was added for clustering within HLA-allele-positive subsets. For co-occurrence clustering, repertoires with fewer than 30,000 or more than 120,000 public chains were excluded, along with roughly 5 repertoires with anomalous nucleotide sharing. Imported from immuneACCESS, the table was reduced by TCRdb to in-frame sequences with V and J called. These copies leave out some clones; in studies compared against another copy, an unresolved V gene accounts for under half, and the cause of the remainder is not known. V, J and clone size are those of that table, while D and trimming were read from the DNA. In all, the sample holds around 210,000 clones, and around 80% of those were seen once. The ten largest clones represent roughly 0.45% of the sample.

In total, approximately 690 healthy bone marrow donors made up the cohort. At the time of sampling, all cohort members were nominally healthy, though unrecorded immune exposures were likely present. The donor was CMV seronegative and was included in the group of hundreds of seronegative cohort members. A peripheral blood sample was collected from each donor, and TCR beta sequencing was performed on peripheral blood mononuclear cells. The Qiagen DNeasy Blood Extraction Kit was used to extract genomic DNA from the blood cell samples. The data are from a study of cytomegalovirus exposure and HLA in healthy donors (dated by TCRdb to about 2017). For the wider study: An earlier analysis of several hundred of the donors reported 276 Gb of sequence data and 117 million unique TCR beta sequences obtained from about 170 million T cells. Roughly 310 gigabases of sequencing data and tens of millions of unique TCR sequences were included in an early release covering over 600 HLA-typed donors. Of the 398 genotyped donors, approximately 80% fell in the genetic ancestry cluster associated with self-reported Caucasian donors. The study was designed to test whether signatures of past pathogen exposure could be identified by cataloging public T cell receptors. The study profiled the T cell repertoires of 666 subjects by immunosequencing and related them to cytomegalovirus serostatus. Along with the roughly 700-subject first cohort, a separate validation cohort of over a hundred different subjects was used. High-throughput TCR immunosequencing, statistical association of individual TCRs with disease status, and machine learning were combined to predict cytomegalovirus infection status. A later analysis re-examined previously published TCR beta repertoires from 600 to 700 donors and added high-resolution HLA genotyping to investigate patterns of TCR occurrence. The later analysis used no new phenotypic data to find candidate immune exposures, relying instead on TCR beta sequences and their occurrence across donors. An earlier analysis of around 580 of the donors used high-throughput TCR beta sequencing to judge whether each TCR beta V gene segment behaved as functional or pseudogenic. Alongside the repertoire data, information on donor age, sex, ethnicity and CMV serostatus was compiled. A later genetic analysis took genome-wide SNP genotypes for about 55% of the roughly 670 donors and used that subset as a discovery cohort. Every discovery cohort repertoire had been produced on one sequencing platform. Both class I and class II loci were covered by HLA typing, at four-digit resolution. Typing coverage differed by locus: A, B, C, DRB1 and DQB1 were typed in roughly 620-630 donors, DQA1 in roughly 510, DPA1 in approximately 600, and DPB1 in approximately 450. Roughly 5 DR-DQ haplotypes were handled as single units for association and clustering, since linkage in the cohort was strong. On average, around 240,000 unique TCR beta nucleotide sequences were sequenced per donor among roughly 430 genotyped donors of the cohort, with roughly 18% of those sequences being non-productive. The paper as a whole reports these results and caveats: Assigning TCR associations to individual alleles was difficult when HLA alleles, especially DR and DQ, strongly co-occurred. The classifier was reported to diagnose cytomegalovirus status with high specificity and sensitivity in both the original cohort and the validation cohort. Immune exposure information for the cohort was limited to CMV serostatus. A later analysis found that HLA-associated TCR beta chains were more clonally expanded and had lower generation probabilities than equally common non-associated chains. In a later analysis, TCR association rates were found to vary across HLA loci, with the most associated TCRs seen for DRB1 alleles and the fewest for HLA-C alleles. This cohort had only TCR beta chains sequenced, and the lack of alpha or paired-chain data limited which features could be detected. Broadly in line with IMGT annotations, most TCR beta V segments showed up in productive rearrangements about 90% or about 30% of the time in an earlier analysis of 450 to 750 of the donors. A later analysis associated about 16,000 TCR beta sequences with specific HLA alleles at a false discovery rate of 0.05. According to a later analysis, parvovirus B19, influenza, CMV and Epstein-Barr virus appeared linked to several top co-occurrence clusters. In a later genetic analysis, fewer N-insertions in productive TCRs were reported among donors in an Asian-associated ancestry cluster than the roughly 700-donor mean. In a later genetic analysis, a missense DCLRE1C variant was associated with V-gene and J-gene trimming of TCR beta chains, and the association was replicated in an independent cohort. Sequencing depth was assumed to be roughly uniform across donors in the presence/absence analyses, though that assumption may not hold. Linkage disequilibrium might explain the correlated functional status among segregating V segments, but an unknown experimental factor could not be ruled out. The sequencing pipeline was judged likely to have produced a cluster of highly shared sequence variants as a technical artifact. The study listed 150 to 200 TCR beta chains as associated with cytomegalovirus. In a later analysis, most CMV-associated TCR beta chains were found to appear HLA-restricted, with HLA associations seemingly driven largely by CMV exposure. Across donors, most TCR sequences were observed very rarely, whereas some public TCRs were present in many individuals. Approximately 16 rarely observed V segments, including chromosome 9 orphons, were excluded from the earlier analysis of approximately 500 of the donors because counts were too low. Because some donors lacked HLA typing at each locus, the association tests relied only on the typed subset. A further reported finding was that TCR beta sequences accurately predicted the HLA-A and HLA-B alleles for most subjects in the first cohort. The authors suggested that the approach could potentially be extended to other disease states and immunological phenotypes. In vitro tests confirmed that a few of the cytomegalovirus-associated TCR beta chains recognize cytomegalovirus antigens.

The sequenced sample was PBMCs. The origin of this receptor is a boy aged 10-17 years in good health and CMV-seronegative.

The CDR3 region reads CASSESGTGVGRVYGYTF. The bases read TGCGCCAGCAGTGAATCTGGGACAGGGGTTGGTCGCGTCTATGGCTACACCTTC. The chain was built from TRBV10-2 and TRBJ1-2; 10 nucleotides in the junction match TRBD1. Including the terminal cysteine and phenylalanine, the CDR3 comprises 18 residues. Just CDR3 DNA is preserved here, 54 bases in frame from base 1. Trimming accounts for 3 bases at V and 4 bases at J, while the number of junction bases matched to no gene is 14. Reading the germline V gene gives CDR1 WSHSY and CDR2 SAAADI.